The 4 T cell receptor beta chains presented below share a single source sample, sequenced in a study of OX40 agonist ivuxolimab in advanced cancers. Measured with immunoSEQ multiplex PCR; TCRdb has only the in-frame clones, and not every one. The repertoire holds approximately 70,000 clones, 88% seen once, with under 1.1% in the top ten. Material: CD4+ or CD8+ T cells sorted from blood, obtained in a trial of the OX40 agonist ivuxolimab. All receptors derive from an adult with an advanced solid tumor such as melanoma, head and neck, liver or kidney cancer.

V is TRBV6-4 and J is TRBJ2-3; D is ambiguous. Germline V lookup: CDR1 MRHNA, CDR2 SNTAGT. The V gene lost 7 bases and the J gene lost 5 bases, with 10 bases spanning the gap. The length of the CDR3 is 12 residues. DNA for the CDR3: TGTGCCAGCATCAATACCCAAGATACGCAGTATTTT. This codes for CASINTQDTQYF.

This chain connects TRBV18 to TRBJ1-4; TRBD1 aligns across 7 bases. The J segment lost 3 bases and the V segment lost 3 bases, leaving 4 bases of the junction unmatched. The germline V gene encodes CDR1 KGHSH and CDR2 LQKENI. This CDR3 is 15 amino acids long. CDR3 in amino acids: CASSPRDSPNEKLFF. As DNA, the CDR3 is TGTGCCAGCTCACCCCGGGACAGCCCTAATGAAAAACTGTTTTTT.

The rearrangement joins TRBV7-9 to TRBJ1-1; a weak D match, TRBD1 (6 bases). Germline V CDR1 and CDR2: SEHNR, FQNEAQ (reference sequence). V lost 1 base to trimming and J lost 5 bases, with 11 bases between them. This CDR3 region has 14 residues. The chain's CDR3 is CASSLGGHLTEAFF. DNA for the CDR3: TGTGCCAGCAGCTTAGGGGGGCACCTAACTGAAGCTTTCTTT.

The V gene is TRBV5-1, the J gene TRBJ1-1; D possibly corresponds to TRBD1 (5 bases). Trimming stripped 4 bases from V and 1 base from J, with 14 bases between. The CDR3 is 15 residues long. CDR1 SGHRS and CDR2 YFSETQ come from the germline V gene. CDR3 protein: CASSTSDSPNTEAFF. The DNA of the CDR3 is TGCGCCAGCAGCACTTCAGACAGCCCGAACACTGAAGCTTTCTTT.